A selection of T cell receptor beta chains follows, all from one sample in a study of CD8+ T cells in alopecia areata. Libraries were prepared by immunoSEQ multiplex PCR; TCRdb keeps only in-frame clonotypes and omits some of them. The sample carries approximately 42,000 clones, 55% to 75% recorded once. Sequenced material: CD8+ T cells sorted from blood, taken at week 4, from a patient treated with tofacitinib. The receptor set was obtained from a human donor with alopecia areata. Both conserved end residues are part of each CDR3. The order of the fields is D gene, V gene, clone size, J gene, CDR3 length, CDR3 DNA, CDR3 protein. D genes are given only for firm matches. Rows give clone size only sometimes, using once, few, many, or a class for an expanded clone.

d_call: .
v_call: TRBV7-9
clone_size: few
j_call: TRBJ1-2
cdr3_length: 15
cdr3_nt: TGTGCCAGCAGCTTAAACAGGGACCCTTGGGATGGCTACACCTTC
cdr3_aa: CASSLNRDPWDGYTF

d_call: TRBD2
v_call: TRBV7-2
clone_size: .
j_call: TRBJ2-1
cdr3_length: 16
cdr3_nt: TGTGCCAGCAGCCCAGCGAGACGGGGGGGCCTGGATGAGCAGTTCTTC
cdr3_aa: CASSPARRGGLDEQFF

d_call: TRBD1
v_call: TRBV29-1
clone_size: .
j_call: TRBJ2-7
cdr3_length: 13
cdr3_nt: TGCAGCGTTGTGTGGGACAGGGCCTACGAGCAGTACTTC
cdr3_aa: CSVVWDRAYEQYF

d_call: .
v_call: TRBV30
clone_size: .
j_call: TRBJ2-1
cdr3_length: 11
cdr3_nt: TGTGCCTGGAGTGACGGGAATGAGCAGTTCTTC
cdr3_aa: CAWSDGNEQFF

d_call: .
v_call: TRBV5-1
clone_size: .
j_call: TRBJ2-5
cdr3_length: 15
cdr3_nt: TGCGCCAGCAGCTTACGTGTGGGCAAACAAGAGACCCAGTACTTC
cdr3_aa: CASSLRVGKQETQYF

d_call: .
v_call: TRBV29-1
clone_size: .
j_call: TRBJ2-2
cdr3_length: 14
cdr3_nt: TGCAGCGTACCAGGAGGCTCAAGTACCGGGGAGCTGTTTTTT
cdr3_aa: CSVPGGSSTGELFF

d_call: .
v_call: TRBV30
clone_size: .
j_call: TRBJ1-1
cdr3_length: 10
cdr3_nt: TGTGCCTGGAAGAACCATGAAGCTTTCTTT
cdr3_aa: CAWKNHEAFF

d_call: .
v_call: TRBV27
clone_size: once
j_call: TRBJ1-6
cdr3_length: 14
cdr3_nt: TGTGCCAGCAGTTTAAACCCCTATAATTCACCCCTCCACTTT
cdr3_aa: CASSLNPYNSPLHF

d_call: .
v_call: TRBV29-1
clone_size: .
j_call: TRBJ1-1
cdr3_length: 10
cdr3_nt: TGCAGCGTGTACGGGACCCAAGCTTTCTTT
cdr3_aa: CSVYGTQAFF

d_call: TRBD1
v_call: TRBV10-3
clone_size: few
j_call: TRBJ2-1
cdr3_length: 14
cdr3_nt: TGTGCCATCGACGGGACAGGGGATGTAGGTGAGCAGTTCTTC
cdr3_aa: CAIDGTGDVGEQFF

d_call: TRBD2
v_call: TRBV18
clone_size: once
j_call: TRBJ2-3
cdr3_length: 14
cdr3_nt: TGTGCCAGCTCATCCGGACTAGGCACAGATACGCAGTATTTT
cdr3_aa: CASSSGLGTDTQYF

d_call: .
v_call: TRBV29-1
clone_size: .
j_call: TRBJ2-3
cdr3_length: 15
cdr3_nt: TGCAGCGTTGAAGGTAGGGCCTCAGGCACAGATACGCAGTATTTT
cdr3_aa: CSVEGRASGTDTQYF

d_call: TRBD2
v_call: TRBV7-9
clone_size: .
j_call: TRBJ2-3
cdr3_length: 18
cdr3_nt: TGTGCCAGCAGCCCCTTTGGCGGGGGGGCCTCTAGCACAGATACGCAGTATTTT
cdr3_aa: CASSPFGGGASSTDTQYF

d_call: .
v_call: TRBV6-5
clone_size: .
j_call: TRBJ2-1
cdr3_length: 12
cdr3_nt: TGTGCCAGCAGTCAGACGTGGGATGAGCAGTTCTTC
cdr3_aa: CASSQTWDEQFF

d_call: .
v_call: TRBV19
clone_size: medium-sized
j_call: TRBJ1-1
cdr3_length: 13
cdr3_nt: TGTGCCAGTGAAGAATTGGGGAACACTGAAGCTTTCTTT
cdr3_aa: CASEELGNTEAFF

d_call: .
v_call: TRBV4-3
clone_size: .
j_call: TRBJ2-7
cdr3_length: 13
cdr3_nt: TGCGCCAGCAGCCAAGCGAACTCCTACGAGCAGTACTTC
cdr3_aa: CASSQANSYEQYF

d_call: .
v_call: TRBV27
clone_size: .
j_call: TRBJ2-2
cdr3_length: 17
cdr3_nt: TGTGCCAGCAGTTTATTAGCGGCAGGGGGAGCGACCGGGGAGCTGTTTTTT
cdr3_aa: CASSLLAAGGATGELFF

d_call: TRBD1
v_call: TRBV29-1
clone_size: few
j_call: TRBJ1-1
cdr3_length: 13
cdr3_nt: TGCAGCGTCTCGGGACAGGGTGGTTCTGAAGCTTTCTTT
cdr3_aa: CSVSGQGGSEAFF

d_call: .
v_call: TRBV4-3
clone_size: few
j_call: TRBJ2-3
cdr3_length: 16
cdr3_nt: TGCGCCAGCAGCCAAGATGGGAAGGCTTCCACAGATACGCAGTATTTT
cdr3_aa: CASSQDGKASTDTQYF

d_call: TRBD1
v_call: TRBV29-1
clone_size: .
j_call: TRBJ1-1
cdr3_length: 13
cdr3_nt: TGCAGCTTCCGACAGGGTGGGGACACTGAAGCTTTCTTT
cdr3_aa: CSFRQGGDTEAFF

d_call: .
v_call: TRBV29-1
clone_size: .
j_call: TRBJ2-2
cdr3_length: 11
cdr3_nt: TGCAGCGCCCCGTGGGGCGGGGAGCTGTTTTTT
cdr3_aa: CSAPWGGELFF

d_call: TRBD1
v_call: TRBV27
clone_size: .
j_call: TRBJ1-1
cdr3_length: 15
cdr3_nt: TGTGCCAGCAGTTTAAGGGGGCAGCGGTTCACTGAAGCTTTCTTT
cdr3_aa: CASSLRGQRFTEAFF

d_call: .
v_call: TRBV14
clone_size: .
j_call: TRBJ2-7
cdr3_length: 13
cdr3_nt: TGTGCCAGCAGCCTCCGGGACACCTACGAGCAGTACTTC
cdr3_aa: CASSLRDTYEQYF

d_call: TRBD1
v_call: TRBV25-1
clone_size: few
j_call: TRBJ2-1
cdr3_length: 13
cdr3_nt: TGTGCCAGCAGTGGGGGACAGCTGAGTGAGCAGTTCTTC
cdr3_aa: CASSGGQLSEQFF

d_call: .
v_call: TRBV28
clone_size: .
j_call: TRBJ2-7
cdr3_length: 11
cdr3_nt: TGTGCCAGCAGGGACAGCTACGAGCAGTACTTC
cdr3_aa: CASRDSYEQYF

d_call: .
v_call: TRBV5-6
clone_size: few
j_call: TRBJ1-1
cdr3_length: 13
cdr3_nt: TGTGCCAGCAGCTTGGGGGCGGGGGCTGAGGCTTTCTTT
cdr3_aa: CASSLGAGAEAFF

d_call: TRBD2
v_call: TRBV7-2
clone_size: .
j_call: TRBJ2-5
cdr3_length: 15
cdr3_nt: TGTGCCAGCAGCACCCCCGGGACTATCTGGGAGACCCAGTACTTC
cdr3_aa: CASSTPGTIWETQYF

d_call: TRBD2
v_call: TRBV4-3
clone_size: .
j_call: TRBJ2-3
cdr3_length: 19
cdr3_nt: TGCGCCAGCAGCCGAGGGACTAGCGGGGGGGCTGATCCCCCAGATACGCAGTATTTT
cdr3_aa: CASSRGTSGGADPPDTQYF

d_call: .
v_call: TRBV27
clone_size: once
j_call: TRBJ2-3
cdr3_length: 13
cdr3_nt: TGTGCCAGCAGTTTATACGGCACAGATACGCAGTATTTT
cdr3_aa: CASSLYGTDTQYF

d_call: .
v_call: TRBV15
clone_size: .
j_call: TRBJ2-3
cdr3_length: 14
cdr3_nt: TGTGCCACCGCAGAGGGGGTAAACACAGATACGCAGTATTTT
cdr3_aa: CATAEGVNTDTQYF

d_call: .
v_call: TRBV29-1
clone_size: few
j_call: TRBJ1-6
cdr3_length: 10
cdr3_nt: TGCAGCGTGATGGTGCCACCCCTCCACTTT
cdr3_aa: CSVMVPPLHF